This T cell receptor (beta chain) was retrieved from a study of radiotherapy plus CTLA-4 blockade in lung cancer. Study in general: Disease control was seen in about 30% of patients, objective responses in around 20%.

Regarding this clone: Its matching antigen is unknown.

Sequencing was performed with immunoSEQ multiplex PCR; in TCRdb, only in-frame clones are kept and a portion is missing. The sample has roughly 100,000 clones, over 75% seen once. CTLA-4 blockade with ipilimumab, together with focal radiation, was given to patients with chemo-refractory metastatic non-small-cell lung cancer. Trimming cost V 5 bases and J 6 bases, with 14 bases left between them. CDR1 is LNHDA and CDR2 is SQIVND in the germline V gene (reference sequence). CDR3 length: 14 residues. Study-level points and caveats: The authors reported that early blood T cell clone dynamics, with interferon-beta, best predicted response. Some TCR clones had been derived from tumors. These clones expanded in peripheral blood after radiotherapy plus ipilimumab.

The gene calls are TRBV19 and TRBJ2-4, with D perhaps TRBD1 (6 bases). The starting material was peripheral blood, obtained from a patient treated with radiotherapy plus ipilimumab. This clonotype originated in a human donor with non-small cell lung cancer that progressed on radiotherapy plus ipilimumab. Some clones in this sample may be carry-over from other donors' samples. This chain's CDR3 is CASSSGQFSNIQYF. CDR3 coding DNA: TGTGCCAGTAGTTCGGGACAATTCTCAAACATTCAGTACTTC.